Listed below are T cell receptor beta chains from one sample, sequenced in a study. A single record per CDR3 protein comes from TCRdb applying MiXCR to the RT-PCR reads. This sample has hundreds of thousands of distinct CDR3 sequences, with 13% to 15% found just once. Sequenced material: memory CD4+ T cells from blood. These receptors originate from a female donor in good health, serving as a healthy control. Both conserved end residues are part of each CDR3. A D gene is named only where the DNA matches it firmly. Clone size is shown for a subset of rows, as once, few, many or a class of expanded clone.

v_call	d_call	j_call	clone_size	cdr3_nt	cdr3_aa
TRBV20-1	TRBD1	TRBJ2-6	NA	TGCAGTGCTACAATAACGAAACAGGGGGCCCTCTCTGGGGCCAACGTCCTGACTTTC	CSATITKQGALSGANVLTF
TRBV10-2	NA	TRBJ2-1	many	TGCGCCAGCAGTGAGTCTGTTGGGCGAGATGAGCAGTTCTTC	CASSESVGRDEQFF
TRBV4-3	NA	TRBJ1-2	many	TGCGCCAGCAGCCAAGATTCGGGGTCCTATGGCTACACCTTC	CASSQDSGSYGYTF
TRBV15	NA	TRBJ2-7	many	TGTGCCACCCGTATTGTAGACGGTCAGGGCGAGCAGTACTTC	CATRIVDGQGEQYF
TRBV7-2	TRBD1	TRBJ2-1	many	TGTGCCAGCAGCTTAATGGGGACAGGGGGCCAGAATGAGCAGTTCTTC	CASSLMGTGGQNEQFF
TRBV28	NA	TRBJ2-1	few	TGTGCCAGCAGGCTCGGCGGTCGGGGTGTTGAAGAGCAGTTCTTC	CASRLGGRGVEEQFF
TRBV7-2	TRBD2	TRBJ2-1	many	TGTGCCAGCAGCTTGACTAGCGGGAGCACTGAGCAGTTCTTC	CASSLTSGSTEQFF
TRBV3-1	NA	TRBJ2-7	NA	TGTGCCAGCAGCCAAGATCTCCGGGTAGGGAAGTACTTC	CASSQDLRVGKYF
TRBV3-1	NA	TRBJ2-5	NA	TGTGCCAGCAGCCTGGGGCGGGGACTGCAACAAGAGACCCAGTACTTC	CASSLGRGLQQETQYF
TRBV7-2	NA	TRBJ1-1	NA	TGTGCCAGCAGCTTAGAAGGCAGGCAAAGCTCTGAAGCTTTCTTT	CASSLEGRQSSEAFF
TRBV28	NA	TRBJ2-5	few	TGTGCCAGCAGAGACGGATCGAGGGAGACCCAGTACTTC	CASRDGSRETQYF
TRBV20-1	NA	TRBJ2-5	many	TGCAGTGCCCCTCTAGGGACCACAGGAGAGACCCAGTACTTC	CSAPLGTTGETQYF
TRBV6-6	NA	TRBJ1-2	many	TGTGCCAGCAGTCCCCCGGACTATGGCTACACCTTC	CASSPPDYGYTF
TRBV12-3/TRBV12-4	NA	TRBJ1-5	many	TGTGCCAGCAGTTTATCATCGTCCGGAATTCAGCCCCAGCATTTT	CASSLSSSGIQPQHF
TRBV6-1	NA	TRBJ1-2	NA	TGTGCCAGCCTCAGAGTAGGGATTCACCACTATGGCTACACCTTC	CASLRVGIHHYGYTF
TRBV6-5	NA	TRBJ2-1	many	TGTGCCAGCACCCCCGGCACCCCCAATGAGCAGTTCTTC	CASTPGTPNEQFF
TRBV28	NA	TRBJ1-2	few	TGTGCCAGCCAAGCGAACTATGGCTACACCTTC	CASQANYGYTF
TRBV30	NA	TRBJ2-7	few	TGTGCCTGGAGTTCGGATGCAGGCCGGCTTTACGAGCAGTACTTC	CAWSSDAGRLYEQYF
TRBV12-3/TRBV12-4	NA	TRBJ2-3	few	TGTGCCAGCAGTTTAGAGGCGGGAGTAGGGGGTACGCAGTATTTT	CASSLEAGVGGTQYF
TRBV7-6	NA	TRBJ1-3	many	TGTGCCAGCAGCGCCAGCAGCTTAATGTATGGAAACACCATATATTTT	CASSASSLMYGNTIYF
TRBV6-5	NA	TRBJ1-1	few	TGTGCCAGCAGTTACCGACGGAAGAACACTGAAGCTTTCTTT	CASSYRRKNTEAFF